This TCR beta chain was found in a study of T cell changes during pregnancy in multiple sclerosis. The protocol was immunoSEQ multiplex PCR, while the TCRdb copy is restricted to in-frame clones and leaves out a portion. The sample lists roughly 40,000 clones, 75% to 95% occurring once. After removal of 4 bases from V and 4 bases from J, the junction contained 18 bases not matched to a gene. This CDR3 has 18 amino acids. CDR1 is LGHNA, CDR2 YNFKEQ, per germline. The receptor comes from a female donor with multiple sclerosis, enrolled in a pregnancy study. The chain joins TRBV4-2 to TRBJ2-5; 7 bases align to TRBD1. The material sequenced was CD8+ T cells from peripheral blood mononuclear cells, taken before pregnancy. The CDR3 is CASSPVGTVWRSAETQYF. The DNA for the CDR3 is TGTGCCAGCAGCCCCGTCGGGACAGTGTGGAGGTCGGCAGAGACCCAGTACTTC.